This TCR beta chain was sequenced in a study of cytomegalovirus exposure and HLA in healthy donors. Primers included in the PCR were 60 Vbeta and 13 Jbeta primers. TCRdb's table, derived via immunoSEQ multiplex PCR, lists solely in-frame clones and lacks some. This table has about 160,000 clones, approximately 79% appearing once. The TCR was taken from a man aged 40-55 years in good health and CMV-seropositive. Sequencing was performed on PBMCs.

CDR3 loop: CASSHRVVGEAFF. The DNA of the CDR3 is TGTGCCAGCAGCCACCGGGTTGTAGGTGAAGCTTTCTTT. The rearrangement links TRBV14 to TRBJ1-1; D is ambiguous. The CDR3 sequence is 13 residues long. The V gene lost 3 bases and the J gene lost 7 bases, with 12 bases spanning the gap. The V gene's germline CDR1 is SGHDN and CDR2 FVKESK.